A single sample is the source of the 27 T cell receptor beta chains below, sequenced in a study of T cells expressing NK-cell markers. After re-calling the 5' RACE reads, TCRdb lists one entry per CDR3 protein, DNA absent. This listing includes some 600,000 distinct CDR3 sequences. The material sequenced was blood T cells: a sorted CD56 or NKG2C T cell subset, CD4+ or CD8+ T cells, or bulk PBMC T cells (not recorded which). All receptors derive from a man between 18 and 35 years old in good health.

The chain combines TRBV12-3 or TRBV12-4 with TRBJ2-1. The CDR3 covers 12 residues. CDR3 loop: CASSPLYNEQFF.

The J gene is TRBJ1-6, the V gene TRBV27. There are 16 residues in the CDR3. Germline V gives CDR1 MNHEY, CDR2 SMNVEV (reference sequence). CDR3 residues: CASSLRPPVYNSPLHF.

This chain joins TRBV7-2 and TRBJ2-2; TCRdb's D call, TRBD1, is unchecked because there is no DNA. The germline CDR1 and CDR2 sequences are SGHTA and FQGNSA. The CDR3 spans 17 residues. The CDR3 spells CASSYRPGTGGTGELFF.

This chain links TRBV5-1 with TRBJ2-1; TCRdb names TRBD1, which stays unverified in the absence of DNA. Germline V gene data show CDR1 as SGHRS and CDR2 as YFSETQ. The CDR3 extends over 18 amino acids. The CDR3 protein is CASSLAGPPGASYNEQFF.

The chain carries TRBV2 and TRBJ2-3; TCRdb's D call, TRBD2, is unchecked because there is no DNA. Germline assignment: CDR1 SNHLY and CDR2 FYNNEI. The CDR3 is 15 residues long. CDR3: CASIRLGGSGDTQYF.

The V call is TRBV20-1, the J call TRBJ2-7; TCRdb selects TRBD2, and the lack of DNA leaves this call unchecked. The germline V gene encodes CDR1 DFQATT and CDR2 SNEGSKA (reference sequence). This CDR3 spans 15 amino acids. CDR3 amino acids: CSAQTLGLAVYEQYF.

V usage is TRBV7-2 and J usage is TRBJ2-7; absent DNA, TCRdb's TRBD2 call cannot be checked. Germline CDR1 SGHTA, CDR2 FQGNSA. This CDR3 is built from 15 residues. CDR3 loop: CASSPSGIPTYEQYF.

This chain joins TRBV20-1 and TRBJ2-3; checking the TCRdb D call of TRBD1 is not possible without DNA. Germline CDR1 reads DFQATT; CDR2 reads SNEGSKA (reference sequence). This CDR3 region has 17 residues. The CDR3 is CSASPLGGPISQDTQYF.

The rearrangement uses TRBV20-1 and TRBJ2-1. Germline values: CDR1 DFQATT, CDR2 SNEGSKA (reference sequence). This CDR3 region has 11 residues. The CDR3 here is CSARSKGEQFF.

CDR3 sequence: CAWSQEGDGRTDTQYF. The genes are TRBV30 and TRBJ2-3; TCRdb proposes TRBD1, but this gene call is untestable without DNA. CDR3 length: 16 residues. Germline V gene lookup returns CDR1 GTSNPN and CDR2 SVGIG (reference sequence).

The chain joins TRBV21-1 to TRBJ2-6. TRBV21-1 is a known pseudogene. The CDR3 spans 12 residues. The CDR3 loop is CATPKGANVLTF.

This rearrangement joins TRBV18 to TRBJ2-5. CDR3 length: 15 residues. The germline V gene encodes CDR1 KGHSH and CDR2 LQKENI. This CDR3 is CASSPPSGVGETQYF.

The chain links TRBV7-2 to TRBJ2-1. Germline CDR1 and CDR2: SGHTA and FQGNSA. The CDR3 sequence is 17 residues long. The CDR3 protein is CASSFLRGGNSYNEQFF.

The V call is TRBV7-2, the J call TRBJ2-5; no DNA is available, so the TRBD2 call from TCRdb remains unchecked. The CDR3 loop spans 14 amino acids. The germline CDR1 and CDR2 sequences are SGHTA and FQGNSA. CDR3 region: CASTRGGGRETQYF.

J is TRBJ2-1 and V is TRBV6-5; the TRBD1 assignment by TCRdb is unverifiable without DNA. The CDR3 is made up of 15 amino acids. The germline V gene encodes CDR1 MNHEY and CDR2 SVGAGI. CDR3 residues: CASSWGTGVYNEQFF.

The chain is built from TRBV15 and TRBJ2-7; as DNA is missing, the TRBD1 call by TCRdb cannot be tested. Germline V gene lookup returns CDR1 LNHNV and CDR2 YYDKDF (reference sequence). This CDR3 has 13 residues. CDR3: CATAGTGTYEQYF.

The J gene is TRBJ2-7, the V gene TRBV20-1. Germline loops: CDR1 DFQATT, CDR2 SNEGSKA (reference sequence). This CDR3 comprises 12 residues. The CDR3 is CSARAVFHEQYF.

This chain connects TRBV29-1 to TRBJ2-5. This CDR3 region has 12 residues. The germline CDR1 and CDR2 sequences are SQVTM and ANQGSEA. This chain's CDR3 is CSLSWGQETQYF.

This CDR3 reads CASSLVRVGGELFF. V usage is TRBV7-6 and J usage is TRBJ2-2. This CDR3 has 14 amino acids. Looked up from germline, CDR1 is SGHVS and CDR2 is FNYEAQ.

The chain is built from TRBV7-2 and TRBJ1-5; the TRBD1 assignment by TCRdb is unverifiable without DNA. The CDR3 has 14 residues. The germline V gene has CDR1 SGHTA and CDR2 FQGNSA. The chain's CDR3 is CASSRRQGWEPQHF.

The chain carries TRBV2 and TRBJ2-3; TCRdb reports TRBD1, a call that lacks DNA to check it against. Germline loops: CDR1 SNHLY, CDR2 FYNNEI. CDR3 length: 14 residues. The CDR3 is CASMGQGPSDTQYF. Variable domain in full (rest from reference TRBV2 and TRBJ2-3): EPEVTQTPSHQVTQMGQEVILRCVPISNHLYFYWYRQILGQKVEFLVSFYNNEISEKSEIFDDQFSVERPDGSNFTLKIRSTKLEDSAMYFCASMGQGPSDTQYFGPGTRLTVL.

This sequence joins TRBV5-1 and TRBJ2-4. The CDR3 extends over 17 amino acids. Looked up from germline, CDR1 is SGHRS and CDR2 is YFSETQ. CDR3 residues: CASSLDSSLLAKNIQYF.

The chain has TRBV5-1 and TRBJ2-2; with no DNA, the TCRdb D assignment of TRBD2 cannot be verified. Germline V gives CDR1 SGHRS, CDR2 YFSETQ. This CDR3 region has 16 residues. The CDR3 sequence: CARDRGAGEVTGELFF.

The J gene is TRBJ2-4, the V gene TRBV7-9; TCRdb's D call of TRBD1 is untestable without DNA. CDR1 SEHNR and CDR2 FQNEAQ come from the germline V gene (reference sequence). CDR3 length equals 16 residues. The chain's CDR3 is CASSLVQGSAKNIQYF.

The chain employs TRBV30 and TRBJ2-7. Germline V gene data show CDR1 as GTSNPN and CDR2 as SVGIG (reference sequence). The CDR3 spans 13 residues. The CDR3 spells CAWTSGRSYEQYF.

Here the CDR3 reads CAISDSRGMDNEQFF. The J gene is TRBJ2-1, the V gene TRBV10-3; TCRdb lists TRBD1, though no DNA is available to test this call. This CDR3 spans 15 amino acids. The germline V gene encodes CDR1 ENHRY and CDR2 SYGVKD.

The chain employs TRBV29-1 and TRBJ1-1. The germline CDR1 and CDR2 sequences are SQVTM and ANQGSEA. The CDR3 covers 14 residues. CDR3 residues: CSAHPISLNTEAFF.